A single sample is the source of the 21 T cell receptor beta chains below, sequenced in a study of cytomegalovirus exposure and HLA in healthy donors (dated by TCRdb to about 2017). Preparation of the library involved the immunoSEQ multiplex PCR assay. For the multiplex PCR, a mixture combining 60 forward primers for TCR Vbeta segments and 13 reverse primers for TCR Jbeta segments was used. As stored in TCRdb, this immuneACCESS dataset retains in-frame rearrangements with V and J assigned. A fraction of the clones does not appear; measured against another copy, unresolved V genes explain less than half of the discrepancy, and the remainder lacks a known reason. The sample table lists some 51,000 clones, roughly 77% of them with a count of one. The ten biggest clones cover around 2.5% of the sample. Sequenced: PBMCs. All receptors derive from a female donor in good health and CMV-seronegative.

The CDR3: CASSFGRGANSPLHF. In DNA, the CDR3 is TGTGCCAGCAGCTTCGGGCGGGGGGCGAATTCACCCCTCCACTTT. The chain carries TRBV5-8 and TRBJ1-6, with D perhaps matching TRBD1 (6 bases). This CDR3 comprises 15 residues. Germline lookup yields CDR1 SGHTS and CDR2 YDEGEE. The V end was cut by 2 bases, the J end by 7 bases, with 13 bases between.

CDR3 sequence (DNA): TGTGCCAGCTCACCTACCGACTTCAATGAGCAGTTCTTC. It translates to CASSPTDFNEQFF. The chain uses TRBV18 and TRBJ2-1; no reliable D call. The CDR3 is made up of 13 amino acids. Germline V lookup: CDR1 KGHSH, CDR2 LQKENI. Trimming took 3 bases from V and 6 from J, leaving 9 bases between them. The full variable domain, in which reference TRBV18 and TRBJ2-1 provide the parts outside the CDR3, is NAGVMQNPRHLVRRRGQEARLRCSPMKGHSHVYWYRQLPEEGLKFMVYLQKENIIDESGMPKERFSAEFPKEGPSILRIQQVVRGDSAAYFCASSPTDFNEQFFGPGTRLTVL.

V is TRBV28 and J is TRBJ1-5; the D gene is possibly TRBD1 (6 bases). Germline CDR1 MDHEN, CDR2 SYDVKM. Trimming stripped 3 bases from V and 6 bases from J, with 18 bases between. CDR3 length: 16 residues. CDR3 DNA sequence: TGTGCCAGCAGTTTCACGGGGGGTGGGGGCGGTCAGCCCCAGCATTTT. It yields the protein CASSFTGGGGGQPQHF.

In its sample, this clone was seen a few times. V and J are TRBV13 and TRBJ2-6; a weak D match, TRBD1 (6 bases). V lost 0 bases and J lost 1, with 13 bases in between. Germline-derived CDR1 and CDR2 are PRHDT and FYEKMQ (reference sequence). The CDR3 covers 18 residues. The CDR3 bases are TGTGCCAGCAGCTTAGGACAGGGAAGGTTGTCTGGGGCCAACGTCCTGACTTTC. This gives the protein CASSLGQGRLSGANVLTF.

J is TRBJ2-6 and V is TRBV30, with D maybe TRBD1 (6 bases). The CDR3 covers 20 residues. The germline V and J ends were trimmed by 0 bases and 1 base, with 22 bases remaining between them. Germline lookup yields CDR1 GTSNPN and CDR2 SVGIG (reference sequence). The CDR3 DNA follows: TGTGCCTGGAGTGTTCTGCGGACAGTGGGACAAAAATCTGGGGCCAACGTCCTGACTTTC. Encoded protein: CAWSVLRTVGQKSGANVLTF.

V gene TRBV12-5 combines with J gene TRBJ2-6; D is possibly TRBD2 (6 bases). V shed 4 bases and J shed 8 bases, with 9 bases lying between them. Germline values: CDR1 LGHNT, CDR2 FRNRAP. This CDR3 region has 13 residues. The CDR3 loop reads CASGSGTSNVLTF. CDR3 in DNA: TGTGCTAGTGGTTCAGGGACTTCCAACGTCCTGACTTTC.

The chain couples TRBV11-2 to TRBJ2-1; 12 nucleotides agree with TRBD2. The CDR3 is 15 residues long. V trimming: 2 bases; J trimming: 15 bases; junction bases outside the gene matches: 11. CDR1 and CDR2 from the germline V gene are SGHAT and FQNNGV. Written as DNA, the CDR3 is TGTGCCAGCAGCTTATACCTTTCTAGCGGGAGGGGCCTGTTCTTC. It yields the protein CASSLYLSSGRGLFF.

This rearrangement joins TRBV19 to TRBJ1-2; 9 positions match TRBD1. After removal of 4 bases from V and 5 bases from J, the junction contained 8 bases not matched to a gene. Per the germline V gene, CDR1 is LNHDA and CDR2 is SQIVND (reference sequence). This CDR3 is 15 amino acids long. CDR3: CASSKGQGGTYGYTF. CDR3 DNA: TGTGCCAGTAGTAAGGGACAGGGCGGTACGTATGGCTACACCTTC.

The rearrangement joins TRBV4-2 to TRBJ2-1; 11 positions match TRBD1. Germline lookup yields CDR1 LGHNA and CDR2 YNFKEQ. This CDR3 has 17 amino acids. V shed 0 bases, J shed 7 bases, and the junction held 8 bases outside the gene matches. The CDR3 DNA follows: TGTGCCAGCAGCCAAGAAGGAGGACAGGGGGCTGGGAATGAGCAGTTCTTC. This codes for CASSQEGGQGAGNEQFF.

The gene calls are TRBV5-4 and TRBJ2-5, with D hard to call. With 0 bases removed from V and 2 bases from J, the gap between germline ends came to 8 bases. This CDR3 has 14 amino acids. Germline CDR1 reads SGHNT; CDR2 reads YYREEE (reference sequence). CDR3 residues: CASSLGAMQETQYF. The CDR3 bases are TGTGCCAGCAGCTTGGGAGCGATGCAAGAGACCCAGTACTTC.

The chain carries TRBV11-2 and TRBJ2-7; 11 bases agree with TRBD1. The V and J ends lost 8 bases and 5 bases, in that order; junction bases with no gene match: 5. The CDR3 extends over 13 amino acids. Germline assignment: CDR1 SGHAT and CDR2 FQNNGV. Here the CDR3 reads CASVGQGAHEQYF. CDR3 nucleotides: TGTGCCAGCGTTGGACAGGGGGCCCACGAGCAGTACTTC.

This clone occurred a few times. The CDR3 sequence: CASSLYVNEQYF. The CDR3 nucleotides read TGTGCCAGCAGCTTATATGTTAACGAGCAGTACTTC. This chain joins TRBV7-8 and TRBJ2-7; D gene ambiguous. V lost 2 bases, J lost 5 bases, and 7 bases lay in between. The CDR3 is 12 amino acids. From germline, CDR1 is SGHVS and CDR2 FQNEAQ. Full variable domain (rest looked up from reference TRBV7-8 and TRBJ2-7): GAGVSQSPRYKVAKRGQDVALRCDPISGHVSLFWYQQALGQGPEFLTYFQNEAQLDKSGLPSDRFFAERPEGSVSTLKIQRTQQEDSAVYLCASSLYVNEQYFGPGTRLTVT.

This chain links TRBV28 with TRBJ1-2; TRBD1 matches 7 bases. Unmatched junction bases numbered 12, after V lost 1 base and J lost 7 bases. CDR1 and CDR2 from the germline V gene are MDHEN and SYDVKM. This CDR3 has 16 amino acids. This chain's CDR3 is CASSLLRQGGYSGYTF. The CDR3, as DNA: TGTGCCAGCAGTTTATTACGACAGGGAGGTTATAGTGGCTACACCTTC.

The V call is TRBV30, the J call TRBJ2-6, with D perhaps matching TRBD2 (6 bases). Trimming removed 5 bases from V and 6 bases from J, with 14 bases in between. CDR3 size: 14 residues. Per germline, CDR1 GTSNPN and CDR2 SVGIG (reference sequence). Here the CDR3 DNA reads TGTGCCTGGGGCCGTTCGGGACTGGCCAACGTCCTGACTTTC. Translation: CAWGRSGLANVLTF.

The chain carries TRBV6-5 and TRBJ1-2, with unresolved D. The V gene lost 0 bases and the J gene lost 8 bases, with 13 bases spanning the gap. Germline V gene data show CDR1 as MNHEY and CDR2 as SVGAGI. The CDR3 totals 14 residues. Here the CDR3 reads CASSYSSGSEGYTF. CDR3 DNA: TGTGCCAGCAGTTACTCGTCGGGTTCTGAGGGCTACACCTTC.

This sequence joins TRBV19 and TRBJ1-1; D call uncertain. V was shortened by 3 bases and J by 1 base, with 9 bases between the two germline ends. Germline lookup yields CDR1 LNHDA and CDR2 SQIVND (reference sequence). The CDR3 length is 14 residues. The CDR3 DNA reads TGTGCCAGTAGTATTAGAAGCGAGAACACTGAAGCTTTCTTT. Translating it yields CASSIRSENTEAFF.

Remarks on this clone: The junction and the germline gene differ at one end; a read error may be behind it. The chain recombines TRBV11-2 with TRBJ2-2; 7 nucleotides agree with TRBD1. This CDR3 is 15 amino acids long. Per the germline V gene, CDR1 is SGHAT and CDR2 is FQNNGV. The CDR3 DNA reads as TGTGCCGGCAGCCGGGACAGCGATAACACCGGGGAGCTGTTTTTT. This codes for CAGSRDSDNTGELFF.

The CDR3 coding sequence is TGTGCCAGTAGTTCTTCCGGGACAGGGTTATACAATGAGCAGTTCTTC. The encoded protein is CASSSSGTGLYNEQFF. This sequence joins TRBV19 and TRBJ2-1, with TRBD1 matching over 9 bases. CDR1 is LNHDA, CDR2 SQIVND, per germline (reference sequence). CDR3 length equals 16 residues. Losses at the gene ends were 5 bases for V and 4 bases for J; bases not matched to a gene: 9.

The gene calls are TRBV11-2 and TRBJ2-4; 11 bases are shared with TRBD2. CDR1 is SGHAT and CDR2 is FQNNGV in the germline V gene. The J segment lost 0 bases and the V segment lost 3 bases, leaving 7 bases of the junction unmatched. The length of the CDR3 is 18 residues. CDR3 coding DNA: TGTGCCAGCAGCTTTCGGACTAGCGGGCCTCTAGCCAAAAACATTCAGTACTTC. Translating gives CASSFRTSGPLAKNIQYF. The complete variable domain, with remaining parts taken from reference TRBV11-2 and TRBJ2-4, reads EAGVAQSPRYKIIEKRQSVAFWCNPISGHATLYWYQQILGQGPKLLIQFQNNGVVDDSQLPKDRFSAERLKGVDSTLKIQPAKLEDSAVYLCASSFRTSGPLAKNIQYFGAGTRLSVL.

The V call is TRBV5-1, the J call TRBJ2-2; 11 bases line up with TRBD2. This CDR3 has 15 amino acids. The germline gives CDR1 SGHRS, CDR2 YFSETQ. The ends lost 4 bases at V and 4 bases at J; junction bases unmatched: 3. The CDR3 region is CASSLGLAVTGELFF. CDR3 DNA: TGCGCCAGCAGCCTGGGACTAGCGGTCACCGGGGAGCTGTTTTTT.

The V and J genes are TRBV6-4 and TRBJ1-1; D uncertain. Looked up from germline, CDR1 is MRHNA and CDR2 is SNTAGT. V lost 2 bases and J lost 7, with 14 bases in between. The CDR3 has 14 residues. The CDR3 DNA reads TGTGCCAGCAGTGACGGGGAGATTAAGGTTGAAGCTTTCTTT. It encodes CASSDGEIKVEAFF.